This T cell receptor beta chain emerged from a study of T cells expressing NK-cell markers. About the study: All TCR beta repertoires analysed originated from sorted CD3+CD56+NKG2C+, CD3+CD56+NKG2C- and CD3+CD56-NKG2C+ T cells. Study-wide findings and caveats: Six or seven donors showed dominant NKG2C+ clonotypes comprising about 1.0-8% of their CD8+ T cells.

A remark on this clonotype: Its cognate antigen is unknown.

TCRdb reprocessed the 5' RACE reads and keeps a single row for each CDR3 protein, giving no DNA. The repertoire table contains 350,000 to 400,000 distinct CDR3 sequences. This CDR3 is 15 amino acids long. CDR1 SGHAT and CDR2 FQNNGV come from the germline V gene. Material for sequencing was blood T cells: a sorted CD56 or NKG2C T cell subset, CD4+ or CD8+ T cells, or bulk PBMC T cells (not recorded which). The chain recombines TRBV11-2 with TRBJ2-1; TCRdb calls TRBD2, which cannot be checked without DNA. This receptor was identified in a woman in her forties or fifties in good health. CDR3 in amino acids: CASSFSGALNNEQFF. Combining the CDR3 with reference TRBV11-2 and TRBJ2-1 gives the whole variable domain EAGVAQSPRYKIIEKRQSVAFWCNPISGHATLYWYQQILGQGPKLLIQFQNNGVVDDSQLPKDRFSAERLKGVDSTLKIQPAKLEDSAVYLCASSFSGALNNEQFFGPGTRLTVL.